Listed below are T cell receptor beta chains from one sample, sequenced in a study of OX40 agonist ivuxolimab in advanced cancers. Assay: immunoSEQ multiplex PCR; the TCRdb copy retains only in-frame clones and omits some. The sample yields approximately 50,000 clones, nearly 85% seen once. The starting material was CD4+ or CD8+ T cells sorted from blood, obtained in a trial of the OX40 agonist ivuxolimab. The source of these receptors is an adult with an advanced solid tumor such as melanoma, head and neck, liver or kidney cancer. The CDR3 runs from the conserved cysteine through the conserved F or W.

j_gene,v_gene,CDR3aa
TRBJ2-3,TRBV11-2,CASRRESSTDTQYF
TRBJ2-2,TRBV7-9,CASSFGPLNTGELFF
TRBJ1-6,TRBV6-6,CASMGGEPLHF
TRBJ1-6,TRBV30,CAWSPGNANSPLHF
TRBJ2-3,TRBV5-1,CASSLEGRSPDTQYF
TRBJ1-2,TRBV12-2,CASRLEFGSPDYGYTF
TRBJ1-2,TRBV4-2,CASSQEGINTVYGYTF
TRBJ2-2,TRBV14,CASSHRGAGDTGELFF
TRBJ2-5,TRBV15,CATSRTTGAGETQYF
TRBJ1-2,TRBV27,CASSPLGYTF
TRBJ2-1,TRBV7-2,CASNDPRNYNEQFF
TRBJ2-5,TRBV5-4,CASSLVGRGGWKTQYF
TRBJ2-3,TRBV10-3,CAISGTGENTDTQYF
TRBJ2-3,TRBV5-4,CASSVRLAGSTDTQYF
TRBJ1-2,TRBV30,CAWSVFQGNGYTF
TRBJ2-7,TRBV5-4,CASSPPGPRNSYEQYF
TRBJ1-2,TRBV4-1,CASSQVTVQYGYTF
TRBJ1-1,TRBV28,CASSLAGANTEAFF
TRBJ2-7,TRBV6-1,CASSWDTSYEQYF
TRBJ1-4,TRBV5-3,CALAPEGRGGEKLFF
TRBJ1-5,TRBV7-8,CASSTLTGSPSPQHF
TRBJ1-1,TRBV7-9,CASSSGGYTEAFF
TRBJ2-5,TRBV13,CASSASRTTQETQYF
TRBJ1-3,TRBV28,CASLDSGASSGNTIYF
TRBJ2-7,TRBV11-2,CASSSSRTDSYEQYF
TRBJ1-2,TRBV15,CATSFGAYGYTF
TRBJ1-2,TRBV4-3,CASSPELREGGYTF
TRBJ2-3,TRBV14,CASSQDHARDTQYF
TRBJ1-2,TRBV7-3,CASSLSQNYGYTF
TRBJ2-2,TRBV7-8,CASSIRETGELFF
TRBJ1-5,TRBV19,CAGGGRLNQPQHF
TRBJ2-3,TRBV6-4,CASSDRGGRTDTQYF
TRBJ2-1,TRBV10-3,CAINSGSDNEQFF
TRBJ2-1,TRBV28,CASSGWGADLAGEQFF
TRBJ1-3,TRBV6-1,CASSEKDRGENTIYF
TRBJ2-1,TRBV6-1,CASRGTGTTYNEQFF
TRBJ1-4,TRBV6-1,CASSVGQGVDEKLFF
TRBJ2-7,TRBV18,CASSPRQGTYEQYF
TRBJ1-1,TRBV19,CASWDRLSAFF
TRBJ2-3,TRBV19,CASSMATSGGTDTQYF
TRBJ2-1,TRBV9,CASSRLEYNEQFF
TRBJ2-5,TRBV29-1,CSVERGETQYF
TRBJ2-3,TRBV28,CASRIGTGADTQYF
TRBJ1-4,TRBV18,CASSPTAGGEKLFF
TRBJ1-2,TRBV11-1,CASSHRVYSRDYGYTF
TRBJ2-3,TRBV28,CASRVEGADTQYF
TRBJ2-5,TRBV11-2,CASSLGGAGGETQYF
TRBJ2-5,TRBV5-1,CASSWTTSVQETQYF
TRBJ2-3,TRBV7-8,CASSSTLAGSSTDTQYF
TRBJ1-3,TRBV14,CASSTRRETIYF